The 10 T cell receptor beta chains below come from one sample, sequenced in a study of cytomegalovirus exposure and HLA in healthy donors. The protocol was immunoSEQ multiplex PCR, while the TCRdb copy is restricted to in-frame clones and leaves out a portion. The data contain 73,000 or so clones, 90% to 95% of them seen just once; the ten biggest clones take up under 4%. Sequencing input: PBMCs. Every receptor here comes from a woman aged 18-29 years in good health and CMV-seropositive.

Concerning this clone: It may be a read error: a sequence one base away is much more abundant. This chain links TRBV2 with TRBJ1-6; no definite D call. The CDR3 runs 13 residues. Germline V gene data show CDR1 as SNHLY and CDR2 as FYNNEI. Trimming removed 3 bases from V and 5 bases from J, with 5 bases in between. CDR3 DNA: TGTGCCAGCAGTGACAGGAATAATTCACCCCTCCACTTT. It specifies CASSDRNNSPLHF.

The chain carries TRBV10-3 and TRBJ1-1; D possibly corresponds to TRBD1 (6 bases). This CDR3 is built from 14 residues. Trimming took off 6 bases at V and 3 bases at J, with 14 bases between the two ends. The V gene's germline CDR1 is ENHRY and CDR2 SYGVKD. In nucleotides, the CDR3 is TGTGCCATCAGGACCCGGGACACTTACACTGAAGCTTTCTTT. Its protein product is CAIRTRDTYTEAFF.

The gene calls are TRBV6-4 and TRBJ2-3; D unclear. Germline V gene sequence: CDR1 MRHNA, CDR2 SNTAGT. V was trimmed by 6 bases and J by 0 bases, leaving 13 bases between them. CDR3 size: 15 residues. CDR3 loop: CASSLSGDSTDTQYF. CDR3 coding DNA: TGTGCCAGCAGCCTAAGTGGAGATAGCACAGATACGCAGTATTTT.

The V gene is TRBV2, the J gene TRBJ2-5, with a possible D match to TRBD1 (6 bases). Trimming pared 8 bases from V and 5 bases from J, leaving 15 bases between. CDR3 length: 13 residues. Germline V lookup: CDR1 SNHLY, CDR2 FYNNEI. CDR3 in DNA: TGTGCCAGCCTCGGAAGGGACACGGAGACCCAGTACTTC. This sequence encodes CASLGRDTETQYF.

The chain joins TRBV6-1 to TRBJ2-7; maybe TRBD1 (5 bases). The CDR3 is made up of 17 amino acids. Germline V CDR1 and CDR2: MNHNS, SASEGT. V was clipped by 4 bases and J by 1 base, with 20 bases between them. In nucleotides, the CDR3 is TGTGCCAGCAGTGGGCCCGACAGAGAACTACGGTCCTACGAGCAGTACTTC. Amino acid sequence: CASSGPDRELRSYEQYF.

V gene TRBV28 combines with J gene TRBJ1-4, with 9 bases that match TRBD1. CDR1 is MDHEN, CDR2 SYDVKM, per germline. After removal of 5 bases from V and 17 bases from J, the junction contained 9 bases not matched to a gene. This CDR3 has 12 amino acids. The CDR3 DNA reads TGTGCCAGCAGTACCCTAGGGACAGGGAATTTTTTT. Translated: CASSTLGTGNFF.

The chain employs TRBV19 and TRBJ2-1; maybe TRBD1 (6 bases). The germline CDR1 and CDR2 sequences are LNHDA and SQIVND (reference sequence). The CDR3 loop spans 15 amino acids. V lost 4 bases and J 6 bases, leaving 16 bases between the germline ends. CDR3 in amino acids: CASSTRDTKGNEQFF. CDR3 in DNA: TGTGCCAGTAGTACCCGGGACACGAAGGGCAATGAGCAGTTCTTC.

V usage is TRBV5-1 and J usage is TRBJ1-1; TRBD1 matches at 7 bases. The CDR3 extends over 12 amino acids. Trimming cost V 0 bases and J 9 bases; bases outside gene matches: 2. Germline CDR1 and CDR2: SGHRS and YFSETQ. This CDR3 is CASSLGDSKAFF. DNA for the CDR3: TGCGCCAGCAGCTTGGGGGACAGTAAAGCTTTCTTT.

Worth noting for this clone: Other DNA sequences in the same sample also yield this CDR3. The chain joins TRBV6-5 to TRBJ1-5; D is possibly TRBD1 (5 bases). This CDR3 comprises 14 residues. V was clipped by 3 bases and J by 2 bases, with 8 bases between them. The V gene's germline CDR1 is MNHEY and CDR2 SVGAGI. The chain's CDR3 is CASSYSRGNQPQHF. DNA of the CDR3: TGTGCCAGCAGTTATTCCAGGGGCAATCAGCCCCAGCATTTT.

The J gene is TRBJ2-5, the V gene TRBV14, with 7 bases matching TRBD1. Germline values: CDR1 SGHDN, CDR2 FVKESK. The CDR3 totals 15 residues. J lost 4 bases, V lost 5 bases, and 10 bases had no gene match. DNA of the CDR3: TGTGCCAGCAGCAAAAGACAGGGAATCGCAGAGACCCAGTACTTC. This encodes CASSKRQGIAETQYF.